These 28 T cell receptor beta chains originate from one sample sequenced in a study of blood T cell repertoires in COVID-19 (TCRdb year 2020). Libraries were made using the immunoSEQ multiplex PCR assay. In TCRdb, the immuneACCESS table is reduced to in-frame sequences with V and J assigned. These tables do not hold every clone; where another copy was compared, an unresolved V gene accounts for under half, and the others remain unexplained. The table for this sample lists 150,000 to 200,000 clones; over 80% of them were counted only once. The top ten clones comprise 8% to 9.5% of the sample. Sequencing was carried out using peripheral blood. These receptors all come from a woman older than 75 with active or convalescent COVID-19.

This clone turned up a few times. The V and J genes are TRBV4-3 and TRBJ2-5, with 7 nucleotides matching TRBD2. The germline gives CDR1 LGHNA, CDR2 YSLEER. The CDR3 length is 14 residues. The V gene end was trimmed by 3 bases and the J gene end by 5 bases; junction bases not matched to a gene: 6. CDR3 amino acids: CASSQARGSETQYF. CDR3 sequence (DNA): TGCGCCAGCAGCCAGGCGCGGGGGTCGGAGACCCAGTACTTC.

This CDR3 is CASSWGTGATTDTQYF. Here the CDR3 DNA reads TGTGCCAGCAGCTGGGGGACAGGGGCCACCACAGATACGCAGTATTTT. The J gene is TRBJ2-3, the V gene TRBV5-8, with TRBD1 matching over 10 bases. The CDR3 totals 16 residues. V lost 3 bases to trimming and J lost 2 bases; unmatched junction nucleotides: 6. Germline loops: CDR1 SGHTS, CDR2 YDEGEE.

This clone was counted a few times. The gene calls are TRBV12-3 or TRBV12-4 and TRBJ1-1; D unclear. The CDR3 is 12 amino acids. V dropped 3 bases and J dropped 4 bases, with 6 bases sitting between them. CDR3 DNA: TGTGCCAGCAGTTTCGGGGTCACTGAAGCTTTCTTT. It encodes CASSFGVTEAFF.

The table lists this clone with a few counts. The rearrangement joins TRBV19 to TRBJ2-1, with D possibly matching TRBD1 (5 bases). The CDR3 consists of 12 residues. Germline V gives CDR1 LNHDA, CDR2 SQIVND (reference sequence). V lost 5 bases and J 9 bases, leaving 11 bases between the germline ends. The CDR3 region has the DNA TGTGCCAGTAGTGCTCAGGGAAGTGAGCAGTTCTTC. Translation gives CASSAQGSEQFF.

The J gene is TRBJ2-5, the V gene TRBV19; D gene ambiguous. The V end lost 3 bases, the J end lost 5 bases, and 4 bases lay between the germline ends. The CDR3 runs to 11 residues. CDR1 is LNHDA, CDR2 SQIVND, per germline (reference sequence). This chain's CDR3 is CASSISETQYF. The CDR3 coding sequence is TGTGCCAGTAGTATTAGTGAGACCCAGTACTTC.

DNA for the CDR3: TGTGCCACCAGTGATTCGACCAGGGCGGCCAACGTCCTGACTTTC. Translated: CATSDSTRAANVLTF. The chain couples TRBV24-1 to TRBJ2-6, with D possibly matching TRBD1 (5 bases). The CDR3 loop spans 15 amino acids. Trimming took 2 bases from V and 6 from J, leaving 10 bases between them. The germline gives CDR1 KGHDR, CDR2 SFDVKD.

The rearrangement uses TRBV3-1 (or the pseudogene TRBV3-2) and TRBJ2-5, with 8 bases aligning to TRBD2. CDR3 length equals 15 residues. Germline CDR1 and CDR2: LGHDT and YNNKEL (reference sequence). V shed 6 bases and J 1 base; nucleotides not matched to a gene: 7. CDR3 coding DNA: TGTGCCAGCAGGGGGCGGGGGGCCCCCCAAGAGACCCAGTACTTC. Encoded protein: CASRGRGAPQETQYF.

The chain has TRBV10-2 and TRBJ2-3; D possibly corresponds to TRBD2 (6 bases). The CDR3 runs to 14 residues. The germline CDR1 and CDR2 sequences are WSHSY and SAAADI. Trimming pared 6 bases from V and 5 bases from J, leaving 15 bases between. The CDR3 DNA follows: TGCGCCAGCAGGGAGGCTAGCGCGGGAGATACGCAGTATTTT. This codes for CASREASAGDTQYF.

This clone was seen just once. The chain carries TRBV18 and TRBJ2-7; D perhaps matches TRBD1 (5 bases). The CDR3 loop spans 15 amino acids. V gave up 0 bases and J gave up 4 bases, with 13 bases separating them. Germline CDR1 is KGHSH and CDR2 is LQKENI. This CDR3 reads CASSPPGRSVYEQYF. The CDR3 nucleotides read TGTGCCAGCTCACCACCGGGGCGGTCTGTTTACGAGCAGTACTTC. Looking up the rest from reference TRBV18 and TRBJ2-7 gives the full variable domain: NAGVMQNPRHLVRRRGQEARLRCSPMKGHSHVYWYRQLPEEGLKFMVYLQKENIIDESGMPKERFSAEFPKEGPSILRIQQVVRGDSAAYFCASSPPGRSVYEQYFGPGTRLTVT.

The chain has TRBV5-5 and TRBJ1-4; unclear D gene. This CDR3 is built from 15 residues. CDR1 SGHKS and CDR2 YYEKEE come from the germline V gene (reference sequence). V lost 4 bases, J lost 8 bases, and 18 bases lay in between. Written as DNA, the CDR3 is TGTGCCAGCAGCCCGGAGCGCAGCAGCTGGGAAAAACTGTTTTTT. Translating it yields CASSPERSSWEKLFF.

This chain's CDR3 is CASNINRASNTEAFF. CDR3 coding DNA: TGCGCCAGCAACATTAACAGGGCGAGTAACACTGAAGCTTTCTTT. This chain joins TRBV4-3 and TRBJ1-1; maybe TRBD1 (6 bases). The germline CDR1 and CDR2 sequences are LGHNA and YSLEER. This CDR3 comprises 15 residues. V was cut by 7 bases and J by 2 bases, with 17 bases left in between.

This clone was seen repeatedly, ten times or more. The V and J genes are TRBV6-5 and TRBJ2-3, with 10 bases fitting TRBD2. V trimming: 2 bases; J trimming: 2 bases; junction bases outside the gene matches: 4. CDR3 size: 16 residues. Germline values: CDR1 MNHEY, CDR2 SVGAGI. CDR3 amino acids: CASSYSGLAATDTQYF. CDR3 nucleotides: TGTGCCAGCAGTTACAGCGGACTAGCGGCCACAGATACGCAGTATTTT.

This clone was counted a few times. The rearrangement links TRBV10-3 to TRBJ2-3; TRBD2 matches at 8 bases. The CDR3 extends over 16 amino acids. V gave up 2 bases and J gave up 4 bases; unmatched junction bases: 8. Germline CDR1 ENHRY, CDR2 SYGVKD. CDR3 residues: CAISEPGGGLADTQYF. In nucleotides, the CDR3 is TGTGCCATCAGTGAGCCAGGCGGGGGGTTGGCAGATACGCAGTATTTT.

The V gene is TRBV3-1 (or the pseudogene TRBV3-2), the J gene TRBJ2-7; D is possibly TRBD2 (6 bases). V shed 1 base and J shed 4 bases, with 11 bases lying between them. The CDR3 is 14 residues long. Germline V gives CDR1 LGHDT, CDR2 YNNKEL (reference sequence). The CDR3 coding sequence is TGTGCCAGCAGCCAAGGACTAGTCGCGTACGAGCAGTACTTC. Protein: CASSQGLVAYEQYF.

This rearrangement joins TRBV27 to TRBJ1-1; a possible D gene is TRBD1 (5 bases). The CDR3 loop spans 13 amino acids. The germline gives CDR1 MNHEY, CDR2 SMNVEV (reference sequence). Trimming cost V 5 bases and J 1 base, with 8 bases left between them. CDR3 in DNA: TGTGCCAGCAGTCTAGACAGGAACACTGAAGCTTTCTTT. Protein sequence: CASSLDRNTEAFF.

The rearrangement links TRBV6-6 to TRBJ2-6; 10 nucleotides line up with TRBD1. From germline, CDR1 is MNHNY and CDR2 SVGAGI (reference sequence). The CDR3 spans 18 residues. V gave up 5 bases and J gave up 3 bases; unmatched junction bases: 10. The CDR3 sequence is CASSPSGQGRFGANVLTF. The CDR3 DNA reads as TGTGCCAGCAGTCCCTCGGGACAGGGGCGTTTTGGGGCCAACGTCCTGACTTTC.

This chain joins TRBV21-1 and TRBJ1-4; TRBD1 reflects the table's D call only, with no check against the DNA. TRBV21-1 is reported as a pseudogene. The CDR3 runs 19 residues. The CDR3 sequence: CASSPKGEGTFGADEKLFF. In DNA, the CDR3 is TGTGCCAGCAGCCCCAAAGGGGAAGGGACATTCGGGGCTGATGAAAAACTGTTTTTT.

The gene calls are TRBV10-3 and TRBJ1-1; 7 bases fit TRBD1. The CDR3 is 14 amino acids. J gave up 0 bases and V 5 bases, and 3 bases lay outside the gene matches. Germline V gene sequence: CDR1 ENHRY, CDR2 SYGVKD. This chain's CDR3 is CAISLGGMNTEAFF. DNA for the CDR3: TGTGCCATCAGTCTAGGGGGCATGAACACTGAAGCTTTCTTT.

This clone was counted a single time. The chain combines TRBV27 with TRBJ1-2, with 7 bases lining up with TRBD1. This CDR3 is built from 12 residues. V lost 6 bases and J lost 6; bases outside the gene matches: 4. Germline CDR1 and CDR2: MNHEY and SMNVEV (reference sequence). This chain's CDR3 is CASRQGSNGYTF. CDR3 DNA sequence: TGTGCCAGCAGACAGGGGAGCAATGGCTACACCTTC.

The chain carries TRBV4-1 and TRBJ2-3; 9 positions match TRBD2. The junction had 7 bases not matched to a gene; V was cut back by 3 bases and J by 6 bases. The CDR3 contains 15 residues. From germline, CDR1 is MGHRA and CDR2 YSYEKL. CDR3 sequence (DNA): TGCGCCAGCAGCCACCCCGGGACTAGCCCCGATACGCAGTATTTT. This codes for CASSHPGTSPDTQYF.

The chain employs TRBV19 and TRBJ1-2, with TRBD1 identical over 7 bases. Looked up from germline, CDR1 is LNHDA and CDR2 is SQIVND (reference sequence). After removal of 3 bases from V and 4 bases from J, the junction contained 5 bases not matched to a gene. This CDR3 has 14 residues. In DNA, the CDR3 is TGTGCCAGTAGTATTGGTCAGGGGGGCTATGGCTACACCTTC. This encodes CASSIGQGGYGYTF.

The chain joins TRBV27 to TRBJ2-3; tentative D call: TRBD2 (5 bases). CDR3 size: 16 residues. The germline V gene encodes CDR1 MNHEY and CDR2 SMNVEV (reference sequence). Trimming left V 5 bases short and J 2 bases short, with 17 bases between. CDR3 nucleotides: TGTGCCAGCAGTCATATAGCGAGTTCGTACACAGATACGCAGTATTTT. It yields the protein CASSHIASSYTDTQYF.

The gene calls are TRBV12-3 or TRBV12-4 and TRBJ2-1; a weak D match, TRBD2 (5 bases). The CDR3 is made up of 10 amino acids. V lost 11 bases, J lost 6 bases, and 8 bases lay in between. The CDR3 region has the DNA TGTGCCCTCGGGGTCAATGAGCAGTTCTTC. It specifies CALGVNEQFF.

This sequence joins TRBV18 and TRBJ1-5, with 7 bases aligning to TRBD1. The V gene's germline CDR1 is KGHSH and CDR2 LQKENI. The trim removed 4 bases at V and 1 base at J, leaving 4 bases unmatched. This CDR3 is 15 amino acids long. CDR3 nucleotide sequence: TGTGCCAGCTCACAGGGGACAGTAAGCAATCAGCCCCAGCATTTT. Residues: CASSQGTVSNQPQHF. Together with reference TRBV18 and TRBJ1-5, the CDR3 gives the full variable domain: NAGVMQNPRHLVRRRGQEARLRCSPMKGHSHVYWYRQLPEEGLKFMVYLQKENIIDESGMPKERFSAEFPKEGPSILRIQQVVRGDSAAYFCASSQGTVSNQPQHFGDGTRLSIL.

The gene calls are TRBV7-2 and TRBJ2-3; TRBD1 agrees at 8 bases. V lost 5 bases to trimming and J lost 0 bases; unmatched junction nucleotides: 10. The CDR3 totals 17 residues. Per germline, CDR1 SGHTA and CDR2 FQGNSA. As DNA, the CDR3 is TGTGCCAGCAGCAACCTCCGAGGACAGGGTAGCACAGATACGCAGTATTTT. Translated, it gives CASSNLRGQGSTDTQYF.

The chain joins TRBV10-2 to TRBJ1-2; TRBD1 matches 7 bases. The CDR3 covers 14 residues. The V gene end was trimmed by 5 bases and the J gene end by 4 bases; junction bases not matched to a gene: 7. Per germline, CDR1 WSHSY and CDR2 SAAADI. CDR3 sequence reads: CASSPTTGTYGYTF. The CDR3 DNA is TGCGCCAGCAGTCCTACGACAGGGACCTATGGCTACACCTTC.

V and J are TRBV5-6 and TRBJ2-7, with D possibly matching TRBD2 (6 bases). Trimming stripped 2 bases from V and 6 bases from J, with 15 bases between. Germline loops: CDR1 SGHDT, CDR2 YYEEEE. The CDR3 is made up of 14 amino acids. The CDR3 sequence: CASSFGGAGREQYF. The CDR3 region has the DNA TGTGCCAGCAGCTTCGGAGGGGCTGGACGCGAGCAGTACTTC.

This rearrangement joins TRBV12-5 to TRBJ2-7; TRBD1 matches at 7 bases. Germline CDR1 reads LGHNT; CDR2 reads FRNRAP. CDR3 length: 16 residues. The J segment lost 2 bases and the V segment lost 1 base, leaving 8 bases of the junction unmatched. CDR3 loop: CASGLAPDRPTYEQYF. Here the CDR3 DNA reads TGTGCTAGTGGTTTGGCCCCGGACAGGCCCACCTACGAGCAGTACTTC.